This entry features one T cell receptor (beta chain) sequence. This clonotype was detected a few times. What this receptor recognizes is not known. Base qualities are not at hand, and no much larger clone is one base apart. The protocol used for the library was 5' RACE. Data came from an Illumina HiSeq 2000. A universal primer binding site was added through template switching, and the final cDNA carried a unique molecular identifier so that TCR cDNA molecules could be counted accurately. First-strand cDNA for TCR alpha and beta chains was synthesized from specific primers in the conserved constant-segment region. Each cDNA library was double barcoded, with a SMART-Mk sample barcode plus Illumina barcodes, to control for contamination. TruSeq adapter sequences along with Illumina sample barcodes were introduced in two successive PCR steps. The Illumina HiSeq platform was used with custom primers to sequence TCR alpha and beta cDNA libraries. The authors' pipeline ran thus. MiGEC processed the raw reads to extract unique molecular identifiers, while MiXCR was used to determine the CDR3 positions. Recombination models were inferred per individual with the repgenHMM and IGoR tools using an EM algorithm. Shared clonotypes were analyzed with the tcR package in R, and sharing was normalized by the product of cloneset sizes. To study raw recombination without the effects of thymic and clonal selection, out-of-frame nonproductive sequences were analyzed. TCRdb reran the public reads through fastp at Q25 and MiXCR, keeping productive beta chains. All rows with the same CDR3 protein become a single entry with the most common DNA and genes. The V and J calls follow TCRdb's processing rather than the paper's. A total of approximately 1.8 million distinct CDR3 sequences appear in this sample, roughly 35% of them only once. The ten most abundant clones make up less than 0.35% of the sample.

Every donor was a healthy Caucasian. The data belong to a study of identical twins (dated by TCRdb to about 2016). Study-level background: The study deep-sequenced TCR alpha and beta repertoires from monozygotic twins, unrelated adults of various ages and cord blood to test whether fetal clonotypes persist. To rule out contamination, the twin experiments were replicated at different times with different library preparation protocols.

Inclusive of the bounding cysteine and phenylalanine, the CDR3 is 16 residues long. The DNA shown is the 48-base CDR3, in frame from base 1. Taken from the germline V gene, the CDR1 and CDR2 loops are SGHRS and YFSETQ. Germline trimming: 4 bases from V, 1 base from J; junction bases outside gene matches: 9. On the study overall, not on this receptor specifically: Out-of-frame TCR alpha sequences shared between twins showed an excess of low generation-probability sequences compared with coincidental sharing between unrelated individuals. Because the same donors could not be followed over many years, the conclusions depended on cross-sectional statistical analysis. Zero-insertion analyses could be partly confounded by invariant T cells such as MAIT and iNKT, though diverse VJ usage argued against such confounding for most clonotypes. Abundant cord blood beta clonotypes had fewer insertions, young adult naive repertoires showed a similar but weaker trend, and memory repertoires showed no such trend. A weaker excess of twin sharing was found in beta out-of-frame sequences because the signal-to-noise ratio was lowered by fewer shared sequences. In monozygotic twins, recombination models systematically underestimated out-of-frame TCR alpha sharing, but the models matched the sharing seen between unrelated individuals.

Source material: cord blood. This receptor was taken from a newborn girl in good health. The chain employs TRBV5-1 and TRBJ2-3, with TRBD1 matching 7 junction bases. The CDR3 in this case is CASSGTGAYRTDTQYF. The sequenced DNA is TGCGCCAGCAGCGGAACAGGGGCCTACCGCACAGATACGCAGTATTTT.